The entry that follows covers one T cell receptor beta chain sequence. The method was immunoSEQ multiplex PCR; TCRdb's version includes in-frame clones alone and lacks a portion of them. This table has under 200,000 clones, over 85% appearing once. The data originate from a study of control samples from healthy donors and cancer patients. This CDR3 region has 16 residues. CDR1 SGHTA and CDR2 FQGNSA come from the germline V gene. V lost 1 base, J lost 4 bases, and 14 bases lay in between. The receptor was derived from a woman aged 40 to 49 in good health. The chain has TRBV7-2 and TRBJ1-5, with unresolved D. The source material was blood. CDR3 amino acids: CASSLGETSRNQPQHF. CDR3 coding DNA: TGTGCCAGCAGCTTAGGGGAGACATCCCGGAATCAGCCCCAGCATTTT.